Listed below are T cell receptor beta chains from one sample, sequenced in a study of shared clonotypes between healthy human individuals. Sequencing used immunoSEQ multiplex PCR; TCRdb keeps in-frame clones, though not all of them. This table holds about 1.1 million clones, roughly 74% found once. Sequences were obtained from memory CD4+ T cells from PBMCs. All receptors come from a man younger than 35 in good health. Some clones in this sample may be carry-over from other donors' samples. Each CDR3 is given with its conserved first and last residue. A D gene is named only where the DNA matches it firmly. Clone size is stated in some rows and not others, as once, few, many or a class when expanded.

CDR3 DNA: TGCGCCAGCAAACTAGGCAAGGTCACAGATACGCAGTATTTT
CDR3 protein: CASKLGKVTDTQYF
V gene: TRBV5-1
clone size: -
J gene: TRBJ2-3
D gene: -

CDR3 DNA: TGTGCCAGCAGCCCTGGGACTAGCGGGAGTGGCCGATACAATGAGCAGTTCTTC
CDR3 protein: CASSPGTSGSGRYNEQFF
V gene: TRBV7-8
clone size: -
J gene: TRBJ2-1
D gene: TRBD2

CDR3 DNA: TGTGCCTCCGCCGTGCAGGGAGAGTCACCCCTCCACTTT
CDR3 protein: CASAVQGESPLHF
V gene: TRBV30
clone size: few
J gene: TRBJ1-6
D gene: -

CDR3 DNA: TGTGCCAGCAGCTTAGGGCGGGACGGCACAGATACGCAGTATTTT
CDR3 protein: CASSLGRDGTDTQYF
V gene: TRBV11-3
clone size: -
J gene: TRBJ2-3
D gene: -

CDR3 DNA: TGCGCCAGCAGCTTGGAACCGGCGGGAGGAACGGGTAGCACAGATACGCAGTATTTT
CDR3 protein: CASSLEPAGGTGSTDTQYF
V gene: TRBV5-1
clone size: -
J gene: TRBJ2-3
D gene: TRBD2

CDR3 DNA: TGTGCCAGTAGTATCGACCAAAGCGCTAGCGGAGGATACAATGAGCAGTTCTTC
CDR3 protein: CASSIDQSASGGYNEQFF
V gene: TRBV19
clone size: -
J gene: TRBJ2-1
D gene: TRBD2

CDR3 DNA: TGTGCCAGCTCACCTCGGACTGATTCCTACAATGAGCAGTTCTTC
CDR3 protein: CASSPRTDSYNEQFF
V gene: TRBV18
clone size: -
J gene: TRBJ2-1
D gene: -

CDR3 DNA: TGTGCCAGCAGCTTACCAAGGACAGGATACTCAGAAAAACTGTTTTTT
CDR3 protein: CASSLPRTGYSEKLFF
V gene: TRBV7-8
clone size: -
J gene: TRBJ1-4
D gene: TRBD1

CDR3 DNA: TGTGCCTTACTAGCGGACTTCTACGAGCAGTACTTC
CDR3 protein: CALLADFYEQYF
V gene: TRBV30
clone size: -
J gene: TRBJ2-7
D gene: TRBD2

CDR3 DNA: TGCGCCAGCAGCACGGGTGGACTCGCGAACACTGAAGCTTTCTTT
CDR3 protein: CASSTGGLANTEAFF
V gene: TRBV5-1
clone size: -
J gene: TRBJ1-1
D gene: -

CDR3 DNA: TGTGCCAGCAGCCGGGGCGGGAGCAAGGACTACGAGCAGTACTTC
CDR3 protein: CASSRGGSKDYEQYF
V gene: TRBV28
clone size: -
J gene: TRBJ2-7
D gene: TRBD2

CDR3 DNA: TGTGCCAGCACCAGGGACTCCTACAATGAGCAGTTCTTC
CDR3 protein: CASTRDSYNEQFF
V gene: TRBV9
clone size: -
J gene: TRBJ2-1
D gene: -

CDR3 DNA: TGTGCCAGCAGCCGGGCTGGGGGACAGGGGGCGCGTGGCTACACCTTC
CDR3 protein: CASSRAGGQGARGYTF
V gene: TRBV7-8
clone size: -
J gene: TRBJ1-2
D gene: TRBD1

CDR3 DNA: TGTGCCAGCAGTTTATGGGGAGCCCCTAACACTGAAGCTTTCTTT
CDR3 protein: CASSLWGAPNTEAFF
V gene: TRBV27
clone size: -
J gene: TRBJ1-1
D gene: -

CDR3 DNA: TGTGCCAGCAGCCCCAGACAAGACCAAGAGACCCAGTACTTC
CDR3 protein: CASSPRQDQETQYF
V gene: TRBV16
clone size: -
J gene: TRBJ2-5
D gene: -

CDR3 DNA: TGCGCCAGCAGCATCGGCCTCTACAATGAGCAGTTCTTC
CDR3 protein: CASSIGLYNEQFF
V gene: TRBV5-1
clone size: -
J gene: TRBJ2-1
D gene: -

CDR3 DNA: TGTGCCAGCAGTGAATTTCTGTCCGGGGCAACTAGCACAGATACGCAGTATTTT
CDR3 protein: CASSEFLSGATSTDTQYF
V gene: TRBV2
clone size: -
J gene: TRBJ2-3
D gene: -

CDR3 DNA: TGTGCCAGTAGTCCGCGACAGAGTAAGGGCTTATACGAGCAGTACTTC
CDR3 protein: CASSPRQSKGLYEQYF
V gene: TRBV19
clone size: -
J gene: TRBJ2-7
D gene: -

CDR3 DNA: TGTGCCAGCAGCTTAGGTGGGCCGAGCTCCTACGAGCAGTACTTC
CDR3 protein: CASSLGGPSSYEQYF
V gene: TRBV5-4
clone size: once
J gene: TRBJ2-7
D gene: -

CDR3 DNA: TGCGCCAGCGGACGAGGGGGCACAGATACGCAGTATTTT
CDR3 protein: CASGRGGTDTQYF
V gene: TRBV5-1
clone size: -
J gene: TRBJ2-3
D gene: -

CDR3 DNA: TGTGCCAGCAGCCAGAGGGTCGGGGGGAAACTAGCCAAAAACATTCAGTACTTC
CDR3 protein: CASSQRVGGKLAKNIQYF
V gene: TRBV5-4
clone size: -
J gene: TRBJ2-4
D gene: TRBD2

CDR3 DNA: TGTGCCAGCAGCTTAGATGAGGAGACCCAGTACTTC
CDR3 protein: CASSLDEETQYF
V gene: TRBV11-2
clone size: -
J gene: TRBJ2-5
D gene: -

CDR3 DNA: TGCGCCAGCAGCTTTACTGGAGAGACCTACGAGCAGTACTTC
CDR3 protein: CASSFTGETYEQYF
V gene: TRBV5-1
clone size: -
J gene: TRBJ2-7
D gene: -

CDR3 DNA: TGTGCCAGCAGTGTTAGACAGGCCTCCGAGCAGTACTTC
CDR3 protein: CASSVRQASEQYF
V gene: TRBV27
clone size: -
J gene: TRBJ2-7
D gene: -

CDR3 DNA: TGTGCCAGCAGTTACTCGGGAGGGAGTGGCTACACCTTC
CDR3 protein: CASSYSGGSGYTF
V gene: TRBV6-6
clone size: -
J gene: TRBJ1-2
D gene: -

CDR3 DNA: TGTGCCAGCAGCTTCACAATCCGTCACACAGATACGCAGTATTTT
CDR3 protein: CASSFTIRHTDTQYF
V gene: TRBV5-6
clone size: -
J gene: TRBJ2-3
D gene: -

CDR3 DNA: TGTGCCAGCAGCACAGACAGCCTCACAGATACGCAGTATTTT
CDR3 protein: CASSTDSLTDTQYF
V gene: TRBV7-9
clone size: -
J gene: TRBJ2-3
D gene: -

CDR3 DNA: TGTGCCAGCAGTTCACACTTCGGGGCAGGAACCTACGAGCAGTACTTC
CDR3 protein: CASSSHFGAGTYEQYF
V gene: TRBV6-5
clone size: -
J gene: TRBJ2-7
D gene: -

CDR3 DNA: TGCGCCAGCAGCTTAAAGGGCAATGAGCAGTTCTTC
CDR3 protein: CASSLKGNEQFF
V gene: TRBV5-1
clone size: -
J gene: TRBJ2-1
D gene: -

CDR3 DNA: TGTGCCAGCAGCGGCAGGGAGTCGGGCACTGAAGCTTTCTTT
CDR3 protein: CASSGRESGTEAFF
V gene: TRBV9
clone size: -
J gene: TRBJ1-1
D gene: -

CDR3 DNA: TGTGCCAGCAGCTTAGCGAGGGGGCAGAACTATGGCTACACCTTC
CDR3 protein: CASSLARGQNYGYTF
V gene: TRBV7-8
clone size: -
J gene: TRBJ1-2
D gene: TRBD1

CDR3 DNA: TGTGCCAGGGGGAATCGGGACTGGAACGAGCAGTACTTC
CDR3 protein: CARGNRDWNEQYF
V gene: TRBV6-5
clone size: -
J gene: TRBJ2-7
D gene: -

CDR3 DNA: TGTGCCTGGTCTACAGGCCCTTCACCCCTCCACTTT
CDR3 protein: CAWSTGPSPLHF
V gene: TRBV30
clone size: many
J gene: TRBJ1-6
D gene: -

CDR3 DNA: TGCGCCAGCAGCCCCGGGACAGGTTCGCGGAAAGAGACCCAGTACTTC
CDR3 protein: CASSPGTGSRKETQYF
V gene: TRBV5-1
clone size: -
J gene: TRBJ2-5
D gene: TRBD1

CDR3 DNA: TGTGCCAGCATCGGTATGGTTGAGCAGTTCTTC
CDR3 protein: CASIGMVEQFF
V gene: TRBV25-1
clone size: -
J gene: TRBJ2-1
D gene: -

CDR3 DNA: TGTGCCAGCAGCCCCGGGGGCTCTGGAAACACCATATATTTT
CDR3 protein: CASSPGGSGNTIYF
V gene: TRBV7-2
clone size: -
J gene: TRBJ1-3
D gene: -

CDR3 DNA: TGTGCCAGCAGTGCCTTACAGGGCTCTGGAAACACCATATATTTT
CDR3 protein: CASSALQGSGNTIYF
V gene: TRBV6-1
clone size: -
J gene: TRBJ1-3
D gene: -

CDR3 DNA: TGTGCCAGCAGTTATCGGGACCGCGCAGATACGCAGTATTTT
CDR3 protein: CASSYRDRADTQYF
V gene: TRBV6-5
clone size: -
J gene: TRBJ2-3
D gene: -

CDR3 DNA: TGTGCCAGCTCAGAGGGACCCCACGAGCAGTACTTC
CDR3 protein: CASSEGPHEQYF
V gene: TRBV28
clone size: -
J gene: TRBJ2-7
D gene: -

CDR3 DNA: TGTGCCAGCAGCTTGGGGTTTAACACTGAAGCTTTCTTT
CDR3 protein: CASSLGFNTEAFF
V gene: TRBV5-8
clone size: -
J gene: TRBJ1-1
D gene: -

CDR3 DNA: TGTGCCTGGAGCCAGGGGGGGACGGGCACTGAAGCTTTTTTT
CDR3 protein: CAWSQGGTGTEAFF
V gene: TRBV30
clone size: -
J gene: TRBJ1-1
D gene: TRBD1

CDR3 DNA: TGTGCCTGGAGTGTAAGTTTTGGAAACACCATATATTTT
CDR3 protein: CAWSVSFGNTIYF
V gene: TRBV30
clone size: -
J gene: TRBJ1-3
D gene: -

CDR3 DNA: TGTGCCAGCTCACCACTTACGACAGGGGCTGCGAACACTGAAGCTTTCTTT
CDR3 protein: CASSPLTTGAANTEAFF
V gene: TRBV18
clone size: -
J gene: TRBJ1-1
D gene: TRBD1

CDR3 DNA: TGTGCCAGCAGTTCAGCGGGGAGGGGGAATGAGCAGTTCTTC
CDR3 protein: CASSSAGRGNEQFF
V gene: TRBV6-6
clone size: once
J gene: TRBJ2-1
D gene: -

CDR3 DNA: TGTGCCAGCAGTTACGTCGGGAGCTCTGGAAACACCATATATTTT
CDR3 protein: CASSYVGSSGNTIYF
V gene: TRBV6-6
clone size: -
J gene: TRBJ1-3
D gene: -

CDR3 DNA: TGTGCCACCAGCACCGAGGGGGTCAATCAGCCCCAGCATTTT
CDR3 protein: CATSTEGVNQPQHF
V gene: TRBV15
clone size: many
J gene: TRBJ1-5
D gene: -

CDR3 DNA: TGTGCCAGCAGCCAGCGGGAGGGGGTGGCCAATGAGCAGTTCTTC
CDR3 protein: CASSQREGVANEQFF
V gene: TRBV7-7
clone size: once
J gene: TRBJ2-1
D gene: TRBD2

CDR3 DNA: TGTGCCAGCAGCTTCCGGGCCGTCAGCTCCTACAATGAGCAGTTCTTC
CDR3 protein: CASSFRAVSSYNEQFF
V gene: TRBV11-3
clone size: -
J gene: TRBJ2-1
D gene: -

CDR3 DNA: TGTGCCAGCAGGACAAGTGGGCAGGGGGCCAATGAGCAGTTCTTC
CDR3 protein: CASRTSGQGANEQFF
V gene: TRBV28
clone size: -
J gene: TRBJ2-1
D gene: TRBD1

CDR3 DNA: TGTGCCAGTAGTAAGGGGGGTTTCTCTGGAAACACCATATATTTT
CDR3 protein: CASSKGGFSGNTIYF
V gene: TRBV19
clone size: once
J gene: TRBJ1-3
D gene: -

CDR3 DNA: TGTGCCAGCAGGGGGTCGATGAACACTGAAGCTTTCTTT
CDR3 protein: CASRGSMNTEAFF
V gene: TRBV6-6
clone size: -
J gene: TRBJ1-1
D gene: -

CDR3 DNA: TGTGCCAGCAGCCCGGGGACGAACAATGAGCAGTTCTTC
CDR3 protein: CASSPGTNNEQFF
V gene: TRBV7-8
clone size: -
J gene: TRBJ2-1
D gene: -

CDR3 DNA: TGTGCCAGCAGTTATGGGCGGGTGAACACCGGGGAGCTGTTTTTT
CDR3 protein: CASSYGRVNTGELFF
V gene: TRBV6-5
clone size: -
J gene: TRBJ2-2
D gene: -

CDR3 DNA: TGTGCCAGCCAACCCCCCCCCGGTTCTGGAAACACCATATATTTT
CDR3 protein: CASQPPPGSGNTIYF
V gene: TRBV6-6
clone size: once
J gene: TRBJ1-3
D gene: -

CDR3 DNA: TGTGCCATCAGTCTGGACCCAGGGGATACCTATGGCTACACCTTC
CDR3 protein: CAISLDPGDTYGYTF
V gene: TRBV10-3
clone size: -
J gene: TRBJ1-2
D gene: -

CDR3 DNA: TGTGCCATCCTCTCTGTTGATGGCTACACCTTC
CDR3 protein: CAILSVDGYTF
V gene: TRBV7-8
clone size: few
J gene: TRBJ1-2
D gene: -

CDR3 DNA: TGTGCCATAGGGGGGGCCCTCAATCAGCCCCAGCATTTT
CDR3 protein: CAIGGALNQPQHF
V gene: TRBV10-3
clone size: -
J gene: TRBJ1-5
D gene: -

CDR3 DNA: TGTGCTAGTGGTTTGTCAGGGTCCGGAAACACCATATATTTT
CDR3 protein: CASGLSGSGNTIYF
V gene: TRBV12-5
clone size: once
J gene: TRBJ1-3
D gene: -

CDR3 DNA: TGTGCCAGCTCACCACGGGACAGAAGCACAGATACGCAGTATTTT
CDR3 protein: CASSPRDRSTDTQYF
V gene: TRBV18
clone size: -
J gene: TRBJ2-3
D gene: TRBD1

CDR3 DNA: TGCAGCGTGACAGGGATAAAGGAGACCCAGTACTTC
CDR3 protein: CSVTGIKETQYF
V gene: TRBV29-1
clone size: -
J gene: TRBJ2-5
D gene: TRBD1